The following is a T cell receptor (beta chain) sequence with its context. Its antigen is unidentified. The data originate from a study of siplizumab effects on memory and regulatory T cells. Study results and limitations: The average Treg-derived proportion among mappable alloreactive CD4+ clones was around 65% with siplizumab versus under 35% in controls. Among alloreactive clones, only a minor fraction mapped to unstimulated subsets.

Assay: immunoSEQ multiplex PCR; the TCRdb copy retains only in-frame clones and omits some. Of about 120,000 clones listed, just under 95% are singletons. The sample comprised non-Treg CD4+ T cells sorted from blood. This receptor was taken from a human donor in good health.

CDR3 bases: TGTGCCAGCTCACACGCTACAAGCGGGGGGGGAGAGACCCAGTACTTC. It specifies CASSHATSGGGETQYF. The chain uses TRBV18 and TRBJ2-5; 10 bases match TRBD2. The junction had 9 bases not matched to a gene; V was cut back by 4 bases and J by 4 bases. From germline, CDR1 is KGHSH and CDR2 LQKENI. The CDR3 is 16 residues long. Variable domain in full (rest from reference TRBV18 and TRBJ2-5): NAGVMQNPRHLVRRRGQEARLRCSPMKGHSHVYWYRQLPEEGLKFMVYLQKENIIDESGMPKERFSAEFPKEGPSILRIQQVVRGDSAAYFCASSHATSGGGETQYFGPGTRLLVL.